The T cell receptor beta chain described here comes from a study of blood T cell repertoires in COVID-19. On the study more broadly: Both acute and convalescent COVID-19 samples were obtained from the United States, Italy and Spain. T cells, B-cell-depleted T cells, or PBMCs provided the cDNA or gDNA that served as material.

Everyone who took part was roughly 18 to 89 years old, and they came from about two dozen US areas. Cohorts were based on clinical histories the participants reported. TCRdb's table, derived via immunoSEQ multiplex PCR, lists solely in-frame clones and lacks some. Counted here are approximately 270,000 clones, less than 95% occurring once; the ten biggest clones make up less than 3.5%. V was shortened by 5 bases and J by 4 bases, with 20 bases between the two germline ends. The CDR3 spans 15 residues. Germline V gene lookup returns CDR1 SQVTM and CDR2 ANQGSEA. The clonotype originates from a man aged 35-49 years who had been exposed to COVID-19. The V call is TRBV29-1, the J call TRBJ1-1; D gene uncertain. Material for sequencing was PBMCs or T cells enriched from blood (not recorded which). The CDR3 reads CSVLVAWSVSTEAFF. CDR3 in DNA: TGCAGCGTTCTAGTCGCTTGGAGCGTAAGCACTGAAGCTTTCTTT.